The clone carrying this T cell receptor (beta chain) was seen a handful of times. Antigen specificity is unknown. Sequencing used immunoSEQ multiplex PCR; TCRdb keeps in-frame clones, though not all of them. The sample consists of 7,000 or so clones, roughly 71% of them appearing once. Looked up from germline, CDR1 is SNHLY and CDR2 is FYNNEI. The CDR3 has 15 residues. The V end was cut by 8 bases, the J end by 5 bases, with 21 bases between. The data derive from a study of tumor-infiltrating lymphocytes in localized non-small cell lung cancer. Study summary: Several tumor histologies, both smoking statuses, and some post-neoadjuvant chemotherapy samples were included. From each patient, both tumor and uninvolved lung, non-adjacent to tumor, were sampled. Points from the study as a whole: TCR sequencing covered a subset of patients with enough tissue. Tumor T-cell fraction was not associated with recurrence-free survival.

This clonotype was sampled from a human donor with non-small cell lung cancer. Source material: lung tumor tissue. The V and J genes are TRBV2 and TRBJ2-5; possible D gene TRBD2, 7 bases. The CDR3 nucleotides read TGTGCCAGCTCCCCCGGGGGCGCGGGAGAGGAGACCCAGTACTTC. Translated, it gives CASSPGGAGEETQYF.